The 21 T cell receptor beta chains below all came from one sample that was sequenced in a study of control samples from healthy donors and cancer patients. TCRdb's copy holds only in-frame clones and misses some; the assay was immunoSEQ multiplex PCR. Altogether tens of thousands of clones are present, 85% to 90% being singletons, with the ten largest covering roughly 1.3%. Sequences were obtained from blood. These receptors all stem from a woman in her fifties or sixties in good health.

The chain employs TRBV28 and TRBJ1-6; D perhaps matches TRBD1 (5 bases). CDR1 and CDR2 (germline): MDHEN, SYDVKM. The CDR3 has 15 residues. V was cut by 6 bases and J by 10 bases, with 19 bases left in between. The CDR3 DNA follows: TGTGCCAGCAGGGACGGGACTTCTGAAAAATCACCCCTCCACTTT. It specifies CASRDGTSEKSPLHF.

J is TRBJ2-1 and V is TRBV5-6; TRBD2 matches 10 bases. Trimming took 4 bases from V and 6 from J; bases not matched to a gene: 10. Germline assignment: CDR1 SGHDT and CDR2 YYEEEE. The CDR3 spans 16 residues. CDR3 bases: TGTGCCAGCAGCACCGGTCTAGCGGGAGTTTCCAATGAGCAGTTCTTC. This gives the protein CASSTGLAGVSNEQFF.

The V gene is TRBV18, the J gene TRBJ1-5; D not certain. CDR1 and CDR2 (germline): KGHSH, LQKENI. The CDR3 spans 17 residues. The germline V and J ends were trimmed by 6 bases and 2 bases, with 20 bases remaining between them. CDR3 sequence (DNA): TGTGCCAGCTCCCGCTCGGTAAGGTCCGGGGGCAATCAGCCCCAGCATTTT. This encodes CASSRSVRSGGNQPQHF.

V gene TRBV7-3 combines with J gene TRBJ2-1, with 10 nucleotides matching TRBD2. There are 16 residues in the CDR3. The J segment lost 8 bases and the V segment lost 5 bases, leaving 12 bases of the junction unmatched. Looked up from germline, CDR1 is SGHTA and CDR2 is FQGTGA. For the CDR3, the DNA is TGTGCCAGCAGCCGAGATGCTAGCGGGAGCGTCGATGAGCAGTTCTTC. Its translation is CASSRDASGSVDEQFF.

The chain links TRBV5-3 to TRBJ1-6, with unresolved D. TRBV5-3 is placed among ORFs of uncertain function. The CDR3 loop spans 12 amino acids. Trimming removed 4 bases from V and 10 bases from J, with 9 bases in between. The CDR3 here is CARSPPRSPLHF. DNA of the CDR3: TGTGCCAGAAGCCCCCCTCGATCACCCCTCCACTTT.

A single count supports this clone. The V gene is TRBV18, the J gene TRBJ2-7, with D perhaps TRBD2 (5 bases). The CDR3 runs to 13 residues. Germline CDR1 is KGHSH and CDR2 is LQKENI. Trimming removed 2 bases from V and 7 bases from J, with 12 bases in between. The CDR3 coding sequence is TGTGCCAGCTCACCAGACTACCTCGGGGAGCAGTACTTC. It translates to CASSPDYLGEQYF.

The chain has TRBV6-5 and TRBJ1-6, with D possibly matching TRBD1 (6 bases). V was cut by 5 bases and J by 8 bases, with 10 bases left in between. The CDR3 is 13 amino acids. Germline V gene sequence: CDR1 MNHEY, CDR2 SVGAGI. CDR3 sequence (DNA): TGTGCCAGCAGTAGCCAGGGGTATTCACCCCTCCACTTT. Its protein is CASSSQGYSPLHF.

In its sample, this clone was seen a few times. The chain couples TRBV15 to TRBJ1-6; tentative D call: TRBD1 (6 bases). V was cut by 3 bases and J by 14 bases, with 23 bases left in between. Germline V gene data show CDR1 as LNHNV and CDR2 as YYDKDF (reference sequence). The CDR3 extends over 16 amino acids. CDR3 sequence (DNA): TGTGCCACCAGCAGGACCGGTGGGGGGGCCCCTCGGTCCCTCCACTTT. This codes for CATSRTGGGAPRSLHF.

This chain links TRBV7-2 with TRBJ1-3; weak D call: TRBD1 (5 bases). The CDR3 is 16 amino acids. V was cut by 2 bases and J by 7 bases, with 18 bases left in between. Germline CDR1 and CDR2: SGHTA and FQGNSA. The CDR3 coding sequence is TGTGCCAGCAGCTTAATGAGGGGTAGTTTAGGGAACACCATATATTTT. Its protein product is CASSLMRGSLGNTIYF.

The V gene is TRBV6-5, the J gene TRBJ1-1; the D gene is possibly TRBD1 (5 bases). The CDR3 loop spans 13 amino acids. From germline, CDR1 is MNHEY and CDR2 SVGAGI. V was clipped by 6 bases and J by 1 base, with 9 bases between them. Here the CDR3 DNA reads TGTGCCAGCAGAGATACAGGGAACACTGAAGCTTTCTTT. Its protein product is CASRDTGNTEAFF.

The J gene is TRBJ1-3, the V gene TRBV5-4, with 8 bases aligning to TRBD1. The CDR3 contains 14 residues. The J segment lost 8 bases and the V segment lost 4 bases, leaving 8 bases of the junction unmatched. Germline-derived CDR1 and CDR2 are SGHNT and YYREEE (reference sequence). The CDR3, as DNA: TGTGCCAGCAGCGCTGGACAGGGTCGGGACACCATATATTTT. It specifies CASSAGQGRDTIYF.

The J gene is TRBJ2-1, the V gene TRBV4-3; the match to TRBD2 covers 11 bases. The CDR3 runs to 16 residues. V was clipped by 0 bases and J by 2 bases; unmatched bases: 0. CDR1 LGHNA and CDR2 YSLEER come from the germline V gene. CDR3 bases: TGCGCCAGCAGCCAAGATAGCGGGGGGGCCTACAATGAGCAGTTCTTC. It is translated as CASSQDSGGAYNEQFF.

V usage is TRBV2 and J usage is TRBJ2-7, with a tentative D call TRBD2 (6 bases). Trimming removed 4 bases from V and 4 bases from J, with 14 bases in between. The germline gives CDR1 SNHLY, CDR2 FYNNEI. The CDR3 sequence is 14 residues long. In DNA form, the CDR3 reads TGTGCCAGCAGTGGCCTTAGCGGAGCTTACGAGCAGTACTTC. Its protein is CASSGLSGAYEQYF. The full variable domain, its missing parts supplied by reference TRBV2 and TRBJ2-7, is EPEVTQTPSHQVTQMGQEVILRCVPISNHLYFYWYRQILGQKVEFLVSFYNNEISEKSEIFDDQFSVERPDGSNFTLKIRSTKLEDSAMYFCASSGLSGAYEQYFGPGTRLTVT.

The rearrangement uses TRBV18 and TRBJ2-3; D may correspond to TRBD1 or TRBD2 (5 bases each). CDR3 length: 15 amino acids. Trimming pared 1 base from V and 1 base from J, leaving 9 bases between. Germline loops: CDR1 KGHSH, CDR2 LQKENI. The CDR3 sequence: CASSPLGDRTDTQYF. The CDR3 DNA reads as TGTGCCAGCTCACCACTGGGGGACCGCACAGATACGCAGTATTTT.

V and J are TRBV7-2 and TRBJ2-5; D gene ambiguous. Germline CDR1 SGHTA, CDR2 FQGNSA. The CDR3 runs 13 residues. V was trimmed by 3 bases and J by 2 bases, leaving 7 bases between them. Here the CDR3 DNA reads TGTGCCAGCAGCTTTAACAGACAAGAGACCCAGTACTTC. Protein: CASSFNRQETQYF.

The CDR3 sequence is CASRADGNNEQFF. DNA of the CDR3: TGCGCCAGCAGGGCGGACGGAAACAATGAGCAGTTCTTC. The chain recombines TRBV5-1 with TRBJ2-1; D uncertain. V lost 5 bases and J 5 bases, leaving 11 bases between the germline ends. The germline CDR1 and CDR2 sequences are SGHRS and YFSETQ. This CDR3 region has 13 residues.

The J gene is TRBJ2-1, the V gene TRBV20-1; 9 bases agree with TRBD2. V lost 3 bases to trimming and J lost 6 bases; unmatched junction nucleotides: 9. Germline-derived CDR1 and CDR2 are DFQATT and SNEGSKA (reference sequence). The CDR3 has 15 residues. The CDR3 nucleotides read TGCAGTGCTAGTTCTAGCGGGGCCCCGGGCAATGAGCAGTTCTTC. It encodes CSASSSGAPGNEQFF.

The chain recombines TRBV7-2 with TRBJ2-1; D is undetermined. This CDR3 spans 14 amino acids. Germline V gene data show CDR1 as SGHTA and CDR2 as FQGNSA. V was clipped by 1 base and J by 5 bases, with 9 bases between them. The CDR3 coding sequence is TGTGCCAGCAGCTTAGAGGCTCTCGACAATGAGCAGTTCTTC. It codes for CASSLEALDNEQFF.

The V call is TRBV5-1, the J call TRBJ2-1, with 9 bases lining up with TRBD2. Germline assignment: CDR1 SGHRS and CDR2 YFSETQ. J was trimmed by 1 base and V by 0 bases; bases with no gene match: 11. The CDR3 is 19 residues long. CDR3 nucleotides: TGCGCCAGCAGCTTGGATGCTAGCGGGAAAGTTGTATCCTACAATGAGCAGTTCTTC. Protein: CASSLDASGKVVSYNEQFF. Supplemented by reference TRBV5-1 and TRBJ2-1, the full variable domain reads KAGVTQTPRYLIKTRGQQVTLSCSPISGHRSVSWYQQTPGQGLQFLFEYFSETQRNKGNFPGRFSGRQFSNSRSEMNVSTLELGDSALYLCASSLDASGKVVSYNEQFFGPGTRLTVL.

The chain couples TRBV14 to TRBJ1-2, with 8 nucleotides matching TRBD1. The CDR3 extends over 13 amino acids. The V gene's germline CDR1 is SGHDN and CDR2 FVKESK. The V gene end was trimmed by 3 bases and the J gene end by 8 bases; junction bases not matched to a gene: 5. CDR3 DNA sequence: TGTGCCAGCAGCCAGAGCAGGGGGCACGGCTACACCTTC. It yields the protein CASSQSRGHGYTF.

This clone turned up a few times. The rearrangement links TRBV7-8 to TRBJ1-1, with TRBD1 identical over 10 bases. Germline values: CDR1 SGHVS, CDR2 FQNEAQ. With 4 bases clipped from V and 0 bases from J, the junction kept 2 bases outside the gene matches. The CDR3 spans 15 residues. CDR3 DNA sequence: TGTGCCAGCAGCTGGGGACAGGGGATGAACACTGAAGCTTTCTTT. It is translated as CASSWGQGMNTEAFF.